A single sample gave rise to the 17 T cell receptor beta chains below, sequenced in a study of human T cells and chemical hapten exposure. Time point denoted: healthy volunteer bleed at 2 weeks. Unfractionated whole blood served as the source for total RNA extraction. MiXCR was run by TCRdb on the RACE reads, yielding one entry per CDR3 protein. The repertoire holds 75,000 to 100,000 distinct CDR3 sequences, with over 8% as singletons. Sequencing was performed on whole blood. The receptors come from a female donor in good health. Some clones in this sample may be carry-over from other donors' samples.

The sample holds a few counts of this clonotype. This chain joins TRBV20-1 and TRBJ1-1; D may be TRBD1 (6 bases). Germline V gene lookup returns CDR1 DFQATT and CDR2 SNEGSKA (reference sequence). Trimming removed 3 bases at V and 1 base at J, with 12 bases between. The CDR3 sequence is 14 residues long. CDR3 loop: CSASFMTGNTEAFF. As DNA, the CDR3 is TGCAGTGCTAGTTTTATGACAGGGAACACTGAAGCTTTCTTT.

Many counts were recorded for this clonotype. The chain uses TRBV11-2 and TRBJ1-3; D is possibly TRBD1 (6 bases). Germline V gives CDR1 SGHAT, CDR2 FQNNGV. V was trimmed by 5 bases and J by 0 bases, leaving 17 bases between them. There are 17 residues in the CDR3. This chain's CDR3 is CASSQHFWTDSGNTIYF. The CDR3 bases are TGTGCCAGCAGCCAACATTTCTGGACAGACTCTGGAAACACCATATATTTT.

The chain combines TRBV6-5 with TRBJ2-7; D may be TRBD1 (5 bases). Germline assignment: CDR1 MNHEY and CDR2 SVGAGI. The CDR3 totals 14 residues. V was cut by 4 bases and J by 0 bases, with 10 bases left in between. The chain's CDR3 is CASSSDTSSYEQYF. The CDR3 DNA sequence: TGTGCCAGCAGTTCGGACACGAGCTCCTACGAGCAGTACTTC.

This clonotype was counted only a few times. The V and J genes are TRBV29-1 and TRBJ2-3, with 10 positions matching TRBD1. V lost 6 bases and J lost 2; bases outside the gene matches: 8. Germline V lookup: CDR1 SQVTM, CDR2 ANQGSEA. This CDR3 has 15 residues. In DNA, the CDR3 is TGCAGCGTGGACTCGGGACAGGGGTTCACAGATACGCAGTATTTT. Translated, it gives CSVDSGQGFTDTQYF.

This clonotype was observed a handful of times. The genes are TRBV28 and TRBJ2-5, with 11 bases that match TRBD2. The CDR3 is 17 amino acids. Germline CDR1 MDHEN, CDR2 SYDVKM. Unmatched junction bases numbered 10, after V lost 6 bases and J lost 1 base. The CDR3 coding sequence is TGTGCCAGCAGAGGGACTAGCGGATCCTTGGCCCAAGAGACCCAGTACTTC. Translated: CASRGTSGSLAQETQYF.

V is TRBV12-3 or TRBV12-4 and J is TRBJ2-3; the D is unclear. The CDR3 runs 16 residues. V was trimmed by 9 bases and J by 0 bases, leaving 19 bases between them. CDR3 protein: CASKKTFLWSTDTQYF. DNA for the CDR3: TGTGCCAGTAAAAAAACTTTTCTGTGGAGCACAGATACGCAGTATTTT.

The table lists this clonotype with a few counts. This rearrangement joins TRBV5-6 to TRBJ2-1; D is undetermined. Trimming stripped 4 bases from V and 9 bases from J, with 8 bases between. This CDR3 spans 11 amino acids. Germline V gene lookup returns CDR1 SGHDT and CDR2 YYEEEE. CDR3 DNA sequence: TGTGCCAGCAGCGTCGGTGGTGAGCAGTTCTTC. Encoded protein: CASSVGGEQFF.

The V and J genes are TRBV6-1 and TRBJ2-1; 9 bases are shared with TRBD2. Germline values: CDR1 MNHNS, CDR2 SASEGT. The V and J ends lost 7 bases and 10 bases, in that order; junction bases with no gene match: 2. CDR3 length: 11 amino acids. CDR3 region: CASTLAGEQFF. The CDR3 nucleotides are TGTGCCAGCACCCTAGCGGGGGAGCAGTTCTTC.

This clonotype was observed a few times. V usage is TRBV28 and J usage is TRBJ2-4; 7 nucleotides match TRBD1. In germline, CDR1 is MDHEN, CDR2 SYDVKM. V lost 11 bases to trimming and J lost 0 bases; unmatched junction nucleotides: 10. This CDR3 has 15 amino acids. The CDR3 DNA follows: TGTGCCTCCATGGGACAGTACGTAGCCAAAAACATTCAGTACTTC. Its protein product is CASMGQYVAKNIQYF.

This clonotype ranks as medium-sized. V usage is TRBV7-9 and J usage is TRBJ2-1; TRBD1 agrees at 7 bases. This CDR3 region has 16 residues. Germline V CDR1 and CDR2: SEHNR, FQNEAQ (reference sequence). With V trimmed by 2 bases and J by 0 bases, 4 bases remained unmatched. CDR3 sequence (DNA): TGTGCCAGCAGCTTACCGACAGGGAGCTCCTACAATGAGCAGTTCTTC. Protein product: CASSLPTGSSYNEQFF. Full variable domain (remainder filled in from reference TRBV7-9 and TRBJ2-1): DTGVSQNPRHKITKRGQNVTFRCDPISEHNRLYWYRQTLGQGPEFLTYFQNEAQLEKSRLLSDRFSAERPKGSFSTLEIQRTEQGDSAMYLCASSLPTGSSYNEQFFGPGTRLTVL.

This clonotype occurred a few times. In DNA, the CDR3 is TGTGCCAGCAGTTCCGGGGGCCCGAACACTGAAGCTTTCTTT. This translates into CASSSGGPNTEAFF. The J gene is TRBJ1-1, the V gene TRBV6-2 or TRBV6-3; D is perhaps TRBD1 (6 bases). Germline CDR1 reads MNHEY; CDR2 reads SVGEGT. The CDR3 is 14 amino acids. Trimming took off 4 bases at V and 1 base at J, with 10 bases between the two ends.

The V call is TRBV20-1, the J call TRBJ2-7; 8 bases fit TRBD1. This CDR3 has 13 amino acids. The germline gives CDR1 DFQATT, CDR2 SNEGSKA (reference sequence). Trimming took 6 bases from V and 3 from J; bases not matched to a gene: 7. DNA of the CDR3: TGCAGTGCAAGGACAGGGCTTCACTACGAGCAGTACTTC. Amino acids: CSARTGLHYEQYF.

This clonotype has at least ten counts. The DNA of the CDR3 is TGTGCCAGCAGTAGCCTCGGGACTAGCGGCTGGAACACCGGGGAGCTGTTTTTT. The encoded protein is CASSSLGTSGWNTGELFF. The V gene is TRBV2, the J gene TRBJ2-2; 11 bases line up with TRBD2. V lost 5 bases to trimming and J lost 1 base; unmatched junction nucleotides: 9. The CDR3 has 18 residues. Germline values: CDR1 SNHLY, CDR2 FYNNEI. The full variable domain, its missing parts supplied by reference TRBV2 and TRBJ2-2, is EPEVTQTPSHQVTQMGQEVILRCVPISNHLYFYWYRQILGQKVEFLVSFYNNEISEKSEIFDDQFSVERPDGSNFTLKIRSTKLEDSAMYFCASSSLGTSGWNTGELFFGEGSRLTVL.

Ten or more counts support this clonotype. The genes are TRBV12-3 or TRBV12-4 and TRBJ2-1; D is uncertain. The V and J ends lost 7 bases and 8 bases respectively, with 15 bases between them. The CDR3 runs 13 residues. The CDR3 coding sequence is TGTGCCAGCAAGTCCCTACGAAGGGATGAGCAGTTCTTC. This encodes CASKSLRRDEQFF.

This clonotype was counted only a few times. The chain links TRBV19 to TRBJ1-5; no clear D. V lost 0 bases to trimming and J lost 7 bases, with 7 bases between them. Germline CDR1 is LNHDA and CDR2 is SQIVND (reference sequence). The CDR3 extends over 13 amino acids. For the CDR3, the DNA is TGTGCCAGTAGTATAGAGGAGGGCCAGCCCCAGCATTTT. Amino acids: CASSIEEGQPQHF.

This clonotype occurred many times. The gene calls are TRBV2 and TRBJ1-5; D is perhaps TRBD1 (5 bases). CDR1 is SNHLY, CDR2 FYNNEI, per germline. The CDR3 totals 13 residues. Trimming cost V 3 bases and J 6 bases, with 9 bases left between them. This CDR3 reads CASSDEGLQPQHF. CDR3 coding DNA: TGTGCCAGCAGTGACGAGGGGCTTCAGCCCCAGCATTTT.

This clonotype was detected only a few times. The chain employs TRBV14 and TRBJ2-5; TRBD2 agrees at 8 bases. The germline V gene has CDR1 SGHDN and CDR2 FVKESK. With 1 base clipped from V and 4 bases from J, the junction kept 8 bases outside the gene matches. The CDR3 length is 16 residues. The CDR3 bases are TGTGCCAGCAGCCAAGGCGAGCGGGAGTACGGAGAGACCCAGTACTTC. Protein product: CASSQGEREYGETQYF.